The entry that follows covers one T cell receptor (beta chain) sequence. There is no known antigen for this receptor. Base qualities are missing; no much larger clone stands one base away. This sample was taken from a study (dated by TCRdb to the mid-2010s). For the study in its entirety: The study tested whether tumor-infiltrating Tregs in breast cancer are recruited from blood Tregs or converted in situ from other CD4+ T cell subsets. The investigation overall reported the following: The TCR gene usage of tumor memory CD4+ T cells clustered together with blood and lymph node memory CD4+ cells and with lymph node naive CD4+ cells. The TCR alpha and beta sequences of tumor-infiltrating Tregs showed the greatest overlap with tumor naive CD4+ T cells, followed by blood naive CD4+ T cells. The validation in the larger cohort was limited to a single TCR beta V-J rearrangement instead of whole repertoires.

V lost 5 bases and J lost 9 bases; the stretch between them is 15 bases long. The CDR3 runs 13 amino acids, cysteine and phenylalanine included. Here the CDR3 DNA is all that survives: 39 bases in frame from base 1. The germline V gene gives CDR1 as KGHDR and CDR2 as SFDVKD. Memory CD4+ T cells were isolated as CD4+CD45RO+CD25- cells. Tregs, naive and memory CD4+ T cells from tumor, blood and ipsilateral draining lymph nodes of a few breast cancer patients underwent full-length TCR alpha and beta sequencing. Mononuclear cells from lymph nodes or around 53 ml of peripheral blood were isolated by Ficoll density gradient centrifugation. A purity exceeding 90% was confirmed by FACS for the sorted cell populations. Full-length TCR variable regions were amplified by 5' RACE PCR using constant-region reverse primers, and then by semi-nested PCR using Nested Universal Primer A. The ReliaPrep RNA Cell Miniprep System was used to extract total RNA, which was then reverse transcribed into 5'RACE-ready cDNA with the SMARTer RACE 5'/3' Kit. Multiplex adaptors were used to barcode full-length TCR alpha and beta libraries, and the barcoded libraries were sequenced on an Illumina MiSeq. Concerning the study's data processing: Sequencing data were pooled across the five patients for each of nine subset-tissue groups and compared by unsupervised clustering of TCR gene usage. The Morisita-Horn index was used to calculate repertoire similarity, with shared sequences weighted by how much each contributed to each repertoire. The public reads were reprocessed in TCRdb via fastp at Q25 and MiXCR, keeping in-frame beta chains. Every entry covers one CDR3 protein and lists the most common genes and DNA from its rows. It is TCRdb's table, rather than the study itself, that gives the V and J calls and clone size. Across this sample there are 25,000 to 40,000 distinct CDR3 sequences, with roughly 24% seen only once. 4.3% of the sample goes to the ten largest clones.

Recombination connected TRBV24-1 to TRBJ2-5; no confident D gene assignment can be made. This receptor was identified in a female donor with breast cancer. The sample was memory CD4+ T cells sorted from blood. This sample's cell subset or site label indicates: memory CD4+ T cells, CD4+CD45RO+CD25-. The CDR3: CATSAPDEFAQYF. In nucleotides, the sequence is TGTGCCACCAGTGCACCCGACGAGTTCGCCCAGTACTTC.